These T cell receptor beta chains were read from a single sample in a study of blood T cell repertoires in COVID-19. TCRdb keeps only in-frame clones here, not all; method: immunoSEQ multiplex PCR. The sample consists of tens of thousands of clones, roughly 92% of them appearing once. The sample was peripheral blood. The receptors originated from a woman aged 60 to 75 with active COVID-19. Both conserved end residues are part of each CDR3.

v_gene	j_gene	CDR3aa
TRBV5-1	TRBJ1-6	CASSLDRTEYNSPLHF
TRBV20-1	TRBJ2-7	CSASRLAGDEQYF
TRBV19	TRBJ1-3	CASITGSSGNTIYF
TRBV6-5	TRBJ1-6	CASSRQGGNSPLHF
TRBV5-1	TRBJ1-5	CASSLGGESNQPQHF
TRBV18	TRBJ2-5	CASSPVQGVQETQYF
TRBV15	TRBJ2-5	CATSTSRGQETQYF
TRBV6-5	TRBJ1-5	CASSSSFDQPQHF
TRBV28	TRBJ2-5	CASRDGTIQETQYF
TRBV30	TRBJ2-3	CASNPTSGFTDTQYF
TRBV7-8	TRBJ2-5	CASSSPTGGETQYF
TRBV10-3	TRBJ1-2	CAGSLSEDYGYTF
TRBV28	TRBJ1-5	CASVVDRLNQPQHF
TRBV4-1	TRBJ1-4	CASSQDGAATNEKLFF
TRBV13	TRBJ1-2	CASSHRQGGNYGYTF
TRBV28	TRBJ1-2	CASSLGQASTNYGYTF
TRBV5-6	TRBJ2-2	CASRRQGVDTGELFF
TRBV4-1	TRBJ1-5	CASSQDPGQPNQPQHF
TRBV28	TRBJ1-1	CASGLARQGTRKNTEAFF
TRBV6-4	TRBJ2-2	CASSWTSGATGELFF
TRBV19	TRBJ2-3	CASREFVTDTQYF
TRBV6-1	TRBJ1-5	CASSDRQGTIRGNQPQHF
TRBV28	TRBJ1-5	CASSQRRTGRTQPQHF
TRBV3-1/TRBV3-2	TRBJ1-1	CASSPIQGNTEAFF
TRBV7-2	TRBJ2-1	CASSPTTGNNEQFF
TRBV28	TRBJ2-7	CASGGSPPLYEQYF
TRBV18	TRBJ1-1	CASSPRTGKIRITEAFF
TRBV27	TRBJ2-5	CASSPGWGSQETQYF
TRBV2	TRBJ2-2	CASMGVAGSAGELFF
TRBV27	TRBJ2-2	CASSLSRQLNTGELFF
TRBV5-1	TRBJ2-1	CASSARPGGGGSYNEQFF
TRBV24-1	TRBJ2-3	CATSDHRTAGSTDTQYF
TRBV5-1	TRBJ1-2	CASSVAGTGVYGYTF
TRBV7-9	TRBJ2-2	CASSLAGLIERTGELFF
TRBV6-1	TRBJ2-3	CASSDPAGVTSTDTQYF
TRBV9	TRBJ2-1	CASSAQRGGLVDEQFF
TRBV6-5	TRBJ1-5	CASSSSSPGNQPQHF
TRBV19	TRBJ1-2	CASSIKENYGYTF
TRBV27	TRBJ2-7	CASSLRAGQGAYEQYF
TRBV7-8	TRBJ1-1	CASSGQTGGKTEAFF
TRBV4-3	TRBJ2-2	CASSLAGLAAGELFF
TRBV28	TRBJ1-5	CASSERGRNQPQHF
TRBV13	TRBJ2-1	CASSLVEESGNEQFF